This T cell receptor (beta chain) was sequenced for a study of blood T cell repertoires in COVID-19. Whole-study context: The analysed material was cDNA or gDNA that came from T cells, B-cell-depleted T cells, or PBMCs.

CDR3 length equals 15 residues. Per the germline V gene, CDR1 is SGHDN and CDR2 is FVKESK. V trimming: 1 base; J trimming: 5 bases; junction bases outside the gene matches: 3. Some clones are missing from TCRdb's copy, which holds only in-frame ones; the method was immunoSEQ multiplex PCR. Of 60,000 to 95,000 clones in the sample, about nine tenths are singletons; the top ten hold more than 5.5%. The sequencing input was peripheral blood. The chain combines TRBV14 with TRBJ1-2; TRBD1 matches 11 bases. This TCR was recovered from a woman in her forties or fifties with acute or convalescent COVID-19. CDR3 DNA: TGTGCCAGCAGCCAAGGGACAGGGGGCCGGTATGGCTACACCTTC. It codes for CASSQGTGGRYGYTF.